Listed below are T cell receptor beta chains from one sample, sequenced in a study of shared clonotypes between healthy human individuals. Clones were read by immunoSEQ multiplex PCR, and TCRdb kept only the in-frame ones, dropping some. The sample records about 2.4 million clones, under 95% being singletons. The sample was naive CD4+ T cells from PBMCs. These receptors all come from a young man in good health. Some clones in this sample may be carry-over from other donors' samples. The CDR3 runs from the conserved cysteine through the conserved F or W. A D gene is named only where the DNA matches it firmly. Not every row has a clone size; where given, it reads once, few, many or a size class.

D gene: TRBD2; V gene: TRBV2; clone size: .; J gene: TRBJ2-3; CDR3 DNA: TGTGCCAGCAGTGATCGCGGGAGTGGTACAGATACGCAGTATTTT; CDR3 protein: CASSDRGSGTDTQYF
D gene: TRBD1; V gene: TRBV27; clone size: .; J gene: TRBJ1-4; CDR3 DNA: TGTGCCAGCAGTTTAACCGGGACAGAAAATGAAAAACTGTTTTTT; CDR3 protein: CASSLTGTENEKLFF
D gene: .; V gene: TRBV18; clone size: .; J gene: TRBJ1-5; CDR3 DNA: TGTGCCAGCTCACCCGAGGGTGGTGAAGGGGGGCAGCATTTT; CDR3 protein: CASSPEGGEGGQHF
D gene: TRBD1; V gene: TRBV18; clone size: .; J gene: TRBJ1-2; CDR3 DNA: TGTGCCAGCTCACTCGAACAAATTGGACAGGGCTATGGCTACACCTTC; CDR3 protein: CASSLEQIGQGYGYTF
D gene: .; V gene: TRBV27; clone size: .; J gene: TRBJ2-7; CDR3 DNA: TGTGCCAGCAGTTTACAGGGGGGACGGTACGAGCAGTACTTC; CDR3 protein: CASSLQGGRYEQYF
D gene: .; V gene: TRBV19; clone size: .; J gene: TRBJ1-2; CDR3 DNA: TGTGCCAGTAGTATGGTCGGGCACTATGGCTACACCTTC; CDR3 protein: CASSMVGHYGYTF
D gene: TRBD2; V gene: TRBV19; clone size: .; J gene: TRBJ2-1; CDR3 DNA: TGTGCCAGTAGGGCGGGAGAGTTCTTCGATGAGCAGTTCTTC; CDR3 protein: CASRAGEFFDEQFF
D gene: TRBD1; V gene: TRBV6-1; clone size: .; J gene: TRBJ1-2; CDR3 DNA: TGTGCCAGCAGTGAATGGTCAGGGGGATCCGGCTACACCTTC; CDR3 protein: CASSEWSGGSGYTF
D gene: .; V gene: TRBV27; clone size: .; J gene: TRBJ1-3; CDR3 DNA: TGTGGAAAGGGGGACACCATATATTTT; CDR3 protein: CGKGDTIYF
D gene: TRBD2; V gene: TRBV7-3; clone size: .; J gene: TRBJ2-1; CDR3 DNA: TGTGCCAGCAGCTTAGGCGGGAGCTGGTACAATGAGCAGTTCTTC; CDR3 protein: CASSLGGSWYNEQFF
D gene: .; V gene: TRBV6-4; clone size: .; J gene: TRBJ1-2; CDR3 DNA: TGTGCCAGCAGTCAATCGGGGGAGAGCTATGGCTACACCTTC; CDR3 protein: CASSQSGESYGYTF
D gene: .; V gene: TRBV27; clone size: .; J gene: TRBJ2-5; CDR3 DNA: TGTGCCAGCAGGCGGACAGAGAGGACCCAGTACTTC; CDR3 protein: CASRRTERTQYF
D gene: TRBD1; V gene: TRBV5-1; clone size: .; J gene: TRBJ2-5; CDR3 DNA: TGCGCCAGCAGCCCCGGGACAGACAAAGAGACCCAGTACTTC; CDR3 protein: CASSPGTDKETQYF
D gene: .; V gene: TRBV11-3; clone size: .; J gene: TRBJ2-7; CDR3 DNA: TGTGCCAGCAGCTTAGATAATACCCGCGAGCAGTACTTC; CDR3 protein: CASSLDNTREQYF
D gene: .; V gene: TRBV5-1; clone size: .; J gene: TRBJ1-1; CDR3 DNA: TGCGCCAGCAGCTTGGAGGTAAACACTGAAGCTTTCTTT; CDR3 protein: CASSLEVNTEAFF
D gene: .; V gene: TRBV7-9; clone size: .; J gene: TRBJ1-2; CDR3 DNA: TGTGCCCCCACGGCGCAGGCCGGGTATGGCTACACCTTC; CDR3 protein: CAPTAQAGYGYTF
D gene: .; V gene: TRBV5-4; clone size: few; J gene: TRBJ2-4; CDR3 DNA: TGTGCCAGCGTAGGGTATCCTAGCGTCCAAAACATTCAGTACTTC; CDR3 protein: CASVGYPSVQNIQYF
D gene: .; V gene: TRBV7-2; clone size: .; J gene: TRBJ1-2; CDR3 DNA: TGTGCCAGCAGCTTAGGGTGGTCCTATGGCTACACCTTC; CDR3 protein: CASSLGWSYGYTF
D gene: TRBD1; V gene: TRBV5-5; clone size: .; J gene: TRBJ1-1; CDR3 DNA: TGTGCCAGCAGCATAGATCTTGGGACAGGAACTTTCTTT; CDR3 protein: CASSIDLGTGTFF
D gene: .; V gene: TRBV6-1; clone size: few; J gene: TRBJ1-4; CDR3 DNA: TGTGCCAGCAGTGAAGCGCAGGTGTTTTTT; CDR3 protein: CASSEAQVFF
D gene: .; V gene: TRBV7-3; clone size: .; J gene: TRBJ2-7; CDR3 DNA: TGTGCCAGCAGCCCAACCGCTACTAGGTCCTACGAGCAGTACTTC; CDR3 protein: CASSPTATRSYEQYF
D gene: .; V gene: TRBV7-3; clone size: .; J gene: TRBJ2-7; CDR3 DNA: TGTGCCAGCAGCCCACAGGGACACTCCGACTACGAGCAGTACTTC; CDR3 protein: CASSPQGHSDYEQYF
D gene: .; V gene: TRBV29-1; clone size: .; J gene: TRBJ2-5; CDR3 DNA: TGCAGCGTGAAAGGGGGGGGTCGGGAGACCCAGTACTTC; CDR3 protein: CSVKGGGRETQYF
D gene: TRBD1; V gene: TRBV4-3; clone size: .; J gene: TRBJ1-1; CDR3 DNA: TGCGCCAGCAGCCAAGAAGATAGTAGGGGACAGGGGGCCACTGAAGCTTTCTTT; CDR3 protein: CASSQEDSRGQGATEAFF
D gene: TRBD2; V gene: TRBV28; clone size: .; J gene: TRBJ2-2; CDR3 DNA: TGTGCCAGCAGAAGACTAGCGGACTACAACACCGGGGAGCTGTTTTTT; CDR3 protein: CASRRLADYNTGELFF
D gene: .; V gene: TRBV2; clone size: .; J gene: TRBJ2-7; CDR3 DNA: TGTGCCAGCAGGGAAAGCTCCTACGAGCAGTACTTC; CDR3 protein: CASRESSYEQYF
D gene: .; V gene: TRBV29-1; clone size: few; J gene: TRBJ1-1; CDR3 DNA: TGCAGCGTTGAGGGCAGACACAACACTGAAGCTTTCTTT; CDR3 protein: CSVEGRHNTEAFF
D gene: TRBD2; V gene: TRBV28; clone size: .; J gene: TRBJ2-1; CDR3 DNA: TGTGCCAGCAGCGGGACTACCTACAATGAGCAGTTCTTC; CDR3 protein: CASSGTTYNEQFF
D gene: .; V gene: TRBV18; clone size: .; J gene: TRBJ1-5; CDR3 DNA: TGTGCCAGCTCGTGGGCGGGCAATCAGCCCCAGCATTTT; CDR3 protein: CASSWAGNQPQHF
D gene: .; V gene: TRBV29-1; clone size: .; J gene: TRBJ1-3; CDR3 DNA: TGCAGCGTGACTTTAGGGAATCGTAGAAACACCATATATTTT; CDR3 protein: CSVTLGNRRNTIYF
D gene: TRBD2; V gene: TRBV9; clone size: .; J gene: TRBJ2-7; CDR3 DNA: TGTGCCAGCAGCGTCGGACTAGCGGAGTTGCGGGAGCAGTACTTC; CDR3 protein: CASSVGLAELREQYF
D gene: TRBD1; V gene: TRBV6-5; clone size: .; J gene: TRBJ2-1; CDR3 DNA: TGTGCCAGCAGTACCAACAGGGGTCGGCTGGTTGAGCAGTTCTTC; CDR3 protein: CASSTNRGRLVEQFF
D gene: .; V gene: TRBV5-1; clone size: .; J gene: TRBJ2-1; CDR3 DNA: TGCGCCAGCAGCCCTAGGATGACGGATGAGCAGTTCTTC; CDR3 protein: CASSPRMTDEQFF
D gene: .; V gene: TRBV4-1; clone size: .; J gene: TRBJ1-1; CDR3 DNA: TGCGCCAGCAGCCCCCGGACGGAGAACACTGAAGCTTTCTTT; CDR3 protein: CASSPRTENTEAFF
D gene: TRBD2; V gene: TRBV5-1; clone size: .; J gene: TRBJ2-5; CDR3 DNA: TGCGCCAGCAGCTTTCGGGAGGCGGAGACCCAGTACTTC; CDR3 protein: CASSFREAETQYF
D gene: .; V gene: TRBV28; clone size: .; J gene: TRBJ1-2; CDR3 DNA: TGTGCCAGCAGTTTATTATCCAGGGACTATGGCTACACCTTC; CDR3 protein: CASSLLSRDYGYTF
D gene: .; V gene: TRBV2; clone size: .; J gene: TRBJ1-2; CDR3 DNA: TGTGCCAGCTCAAAAAGGCCCGTCTCAGATGGCTACACCTTC; CDR3 protein: CASSKRPVSDGYTF
D gene: TRBD1; V gene: TRBV18; clone size: .; J gene: TRBJ1-5; CDR3 DNA: TGTGCCAGCTCACAGGGACAGCGCAATCAGCCCCAGCATTTT; CDR3 protein: CASSQGQRNQPQHF
D gene: TRBD1; V gene: TRBV27; clone size: .; J gene: TRBJ2-7; CDR3 DNA: TGTGCCAGCAGTCGCCACCAGGGGGAATACGAGCAGTACTTC; CDR3 protein: CASSRHQGEYEQYF
D gene: .; V gene: TRBV4-2; clone size: .; J gene: TRBJ2-5; CDR3 DNA: TGTGCCAGCAGCGGCGGTGGGAGAGAGACCCAGTACTTC; CDR3 protein: CASSGGGRETQYF
D gene: TRBD2; V gene: TRBV13; clone size: .; J gene: TRBJ2-7; CDR3 DNA: TGTGCCAGCAGCCCAAGGACTAGCGGACCCTACGAGCAGTACTTC; CDR3 protein: CASSPRTSGPYEQYF
D gene: .; V gene: TRBV9; clone size: .; J gene: TRBJ2-3; CDR3 DNA: TGTGCCAGCAGCGTAGGAGGTGGGAGAGGCACAGATACGCAGTATTTT; CDR3 protein: CASSVGGGRGTDTQYF
D gene: .; V gene: TRBV30; clone size: few; J gene: TRBJ1-5; CDR3 DNA: TGTGCCTGGAGTGTAGTGGGGAGCAATCAGCCCCAGCATTTT; CDR3 protein: CAWSVVGSNQPQHF
D gene: TRBD2; V gene: TRBV5-1; clone size: once; J gene: TRBJ2-2; CDR3 DNA: TGCGCCAGCAGCAAGACTAGCGGGAGGCACGATACGAACACCGGGGAGCTGTTTTTT; CDR3 protein: CASSKTSGRHDTNTGELFF
D gene: .; V gene: TRBV4-1; clone size: .; J gene: TRBJ1-4; CDR3 DNA: TGCGCCAGCAGCCAAGAGGGCCATTCGCGGGAAAAACTGTTTTTT; CDR3 protein: CASSQEGHSREKLFF
D gene: .; V gene: TRBV18; clone size: once; J gene: TRBJ2-3; CDR3 DNA: TGTGCCAGCTCCCCTCGTCAGGGGCCAGATACGCAGTATTTT; CDR3 protein: CASSPRQGPDTQYF